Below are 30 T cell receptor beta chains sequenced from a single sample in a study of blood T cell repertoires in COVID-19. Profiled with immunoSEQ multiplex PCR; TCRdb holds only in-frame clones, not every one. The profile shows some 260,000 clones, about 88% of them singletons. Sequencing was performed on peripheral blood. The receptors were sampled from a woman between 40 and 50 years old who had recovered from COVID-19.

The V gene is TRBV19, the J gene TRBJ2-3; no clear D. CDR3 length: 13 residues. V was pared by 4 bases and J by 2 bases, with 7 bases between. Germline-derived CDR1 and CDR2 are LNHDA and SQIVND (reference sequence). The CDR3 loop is CASSRSITDTQYF. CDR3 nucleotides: TGTGCCAGTAGTAGGTCTATCACAGATACGCAGTATTTT.

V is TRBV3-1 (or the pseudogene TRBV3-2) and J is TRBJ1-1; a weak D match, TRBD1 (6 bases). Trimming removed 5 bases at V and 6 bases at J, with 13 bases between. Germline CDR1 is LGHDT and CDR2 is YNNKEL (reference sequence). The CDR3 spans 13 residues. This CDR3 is CASSVQGGAEAFF. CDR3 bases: TGTGCCAGCAGCGTCCAAGGGGGTGCTGAAGCTTTCTTT.

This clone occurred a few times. CDR3 DNA: TGTGCCAGCAGCCAACGGGGAGGGACGGTGGATCAGCCCCAGCATTTT. Its translation is CASSQRGGTVDQPQHF. The chain links TRBV3-1 (or the pseudogene TRBV3-2) to TRBJ1-5, with D possibly TRBD1 on 5 matching bases. CDR3 length: 16 residues. The V end lost 2 bases, the J end lost 5 bases, and 16 bases lay between the germline ends. The V gene's germline CDR1 is LGHDT and CDR2 YNNKEL (reference sequence).

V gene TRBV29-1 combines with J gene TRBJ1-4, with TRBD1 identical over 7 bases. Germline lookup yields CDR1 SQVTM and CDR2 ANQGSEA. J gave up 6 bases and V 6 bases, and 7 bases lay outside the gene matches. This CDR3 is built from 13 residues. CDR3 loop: CSVQGGTDEKLFF. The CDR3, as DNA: TGCAGCGTCCAGGGGGGCACCGATGAAAAACTGTTTTTT.

The CDR3 loop reads CASSSQQGLLKAFF. In DNA, the CDR3 is TGTGCCAGCAGCTCTCAACAGGGATTATTGAAAGCTTTCTTT. The chain employs TRBV3-1 (or the pseudogene TRBV3-2) and TRBJ1-1; maybe TRBD1 (6 bases). The length of the CDR3 is 14 residues. V shed 5 bases and J shed 9 bases, with 19 bases lying between them. Germline V CDR1 and CDR2: LGHDT, YNNKEL (reference sequence).

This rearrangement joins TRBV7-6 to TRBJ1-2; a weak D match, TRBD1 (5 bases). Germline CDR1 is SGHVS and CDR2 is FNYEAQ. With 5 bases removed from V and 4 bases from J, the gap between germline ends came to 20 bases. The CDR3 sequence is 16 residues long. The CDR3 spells CASSQYPGDSSYGYTF. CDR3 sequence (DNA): TGTGCCAGCAGCCAATACCCAGGTGACAGCTCCTATGGCTACACCTTC.

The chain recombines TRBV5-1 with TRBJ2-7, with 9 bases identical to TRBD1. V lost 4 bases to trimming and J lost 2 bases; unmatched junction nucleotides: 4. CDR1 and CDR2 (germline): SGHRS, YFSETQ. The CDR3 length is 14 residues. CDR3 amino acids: CASSRDRATYEQYF. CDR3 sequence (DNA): TGCGCCAGCAGCCGGGACAGGGCTACCTACGAGCAGTACTTC.

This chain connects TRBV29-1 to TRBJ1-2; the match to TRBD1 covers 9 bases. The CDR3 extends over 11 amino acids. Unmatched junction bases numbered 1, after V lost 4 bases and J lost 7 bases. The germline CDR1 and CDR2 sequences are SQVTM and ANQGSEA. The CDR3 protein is CSVGTGVGYTF. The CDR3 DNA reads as TGCAGCGTTGGGACAGGGGTTGGCTACACCTTC.

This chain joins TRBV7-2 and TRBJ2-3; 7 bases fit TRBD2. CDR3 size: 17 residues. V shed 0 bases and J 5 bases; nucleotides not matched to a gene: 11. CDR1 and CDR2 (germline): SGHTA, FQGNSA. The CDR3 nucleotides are TGTGCCAGCAGCTTAGCGCGGGAGCGGGGCCTCGGAGATACGCAGTATTTT. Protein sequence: CASSLARERGLGDTQYF.

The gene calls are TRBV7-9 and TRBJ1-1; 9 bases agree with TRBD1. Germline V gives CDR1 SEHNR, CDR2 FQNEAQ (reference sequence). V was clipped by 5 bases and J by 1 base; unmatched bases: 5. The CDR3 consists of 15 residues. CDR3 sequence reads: CASSETGGANTEAFF. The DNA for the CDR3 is TGTGCCAGCAGCGAAACAGGGGGCGCGAACACTGAAGCTTTCTTT.

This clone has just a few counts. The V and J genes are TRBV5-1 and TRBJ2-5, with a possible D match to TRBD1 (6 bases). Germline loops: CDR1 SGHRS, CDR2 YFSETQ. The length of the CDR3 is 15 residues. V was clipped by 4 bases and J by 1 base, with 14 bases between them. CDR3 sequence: CASSRGYQPQETQYF. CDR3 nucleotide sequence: TGCGCCAGCAGCAGGGGGTATCAGCCCCAAGAGACCCAGTACTTC.

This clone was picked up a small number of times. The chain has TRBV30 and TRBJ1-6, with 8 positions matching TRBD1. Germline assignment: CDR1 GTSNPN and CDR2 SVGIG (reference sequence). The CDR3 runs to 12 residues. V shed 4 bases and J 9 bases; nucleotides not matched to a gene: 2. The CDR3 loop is CAWTGGVSPLHF. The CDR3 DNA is TGTGCCTGGACAGGGGGCGTTTCACCCCTCCACTTT.

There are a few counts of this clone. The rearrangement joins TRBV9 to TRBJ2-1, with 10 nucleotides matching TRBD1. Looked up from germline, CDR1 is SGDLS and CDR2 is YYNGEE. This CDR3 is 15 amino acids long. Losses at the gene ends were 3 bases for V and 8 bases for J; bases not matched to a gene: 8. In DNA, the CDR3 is TGTGCCAGCAGCGCTGAGACGACAGGGGGCGATGAGCAGTTCTTC. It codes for CASSAETTGGDEQFF.

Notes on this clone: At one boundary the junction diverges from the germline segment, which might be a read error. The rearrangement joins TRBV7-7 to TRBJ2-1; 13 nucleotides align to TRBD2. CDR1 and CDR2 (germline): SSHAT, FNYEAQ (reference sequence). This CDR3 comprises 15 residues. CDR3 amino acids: CASSPGLAGNNEQFF. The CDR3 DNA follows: TGTGCTAGCAGCCCGGGACTAGCGGGGAACAATGAGCAGTTCTTC.

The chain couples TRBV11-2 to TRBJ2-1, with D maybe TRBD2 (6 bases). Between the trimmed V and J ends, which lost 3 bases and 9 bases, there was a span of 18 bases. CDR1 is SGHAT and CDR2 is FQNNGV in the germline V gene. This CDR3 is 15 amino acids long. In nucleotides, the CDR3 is TGTGCCAGCAGCTTTCTCAGTGGCGGGGTCGGTGAGCAGTTCTTC. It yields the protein CASSFLSGGVGEQFF. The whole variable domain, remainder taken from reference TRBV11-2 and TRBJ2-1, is EAGVAQSPRYKIIEKRQSVAFWCNPISGHATLYWYQQILGQGPKLLIQFQNNGVVDDSQLPKDRFSAERLKGVDSTLKIQPAKLEDSAVYLCASSFLSGGVGEQFFGPGTRLTVL.

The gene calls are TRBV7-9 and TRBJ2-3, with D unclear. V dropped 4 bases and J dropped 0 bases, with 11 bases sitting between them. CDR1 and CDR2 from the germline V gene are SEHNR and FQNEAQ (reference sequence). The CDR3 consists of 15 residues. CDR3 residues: CASSSWQASTDTQYF. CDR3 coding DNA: TGTGCCAGCAGCTCGTGGCAGGCTAGCACAGATACGCAGTATTTT.

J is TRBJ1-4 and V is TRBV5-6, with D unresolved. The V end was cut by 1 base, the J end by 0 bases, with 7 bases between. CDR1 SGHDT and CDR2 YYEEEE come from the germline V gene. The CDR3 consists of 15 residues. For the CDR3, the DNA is TGTGCCAGCAGCTTGAACAGTCCAACTAATGAAAAACTGTTTTTT. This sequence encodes CASSLNSPTNEKLFF.

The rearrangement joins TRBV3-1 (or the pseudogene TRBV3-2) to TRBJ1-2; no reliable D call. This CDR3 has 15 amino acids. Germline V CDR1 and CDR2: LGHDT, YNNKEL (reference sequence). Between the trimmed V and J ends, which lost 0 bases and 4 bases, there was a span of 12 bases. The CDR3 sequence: CASSQEWSAPYGYTF. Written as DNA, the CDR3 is TGTGCCAGCAGCCAAGAATGGTCAGCGCCCTATGGCTACACCTTC.

DNA of the CDR3: TGTGCCAGCAGCTTAGTTCGGGGGGGCCGTTCGTCGGAACTGTTTTTT. Amino acids: CASSLVRGGRSSELFF. The chain joins TRBV7-2 to TRBJ1-4; maybe TRBD1 (6 bases). V lost 1 base, J lost 12 bases, and 21 bases lay in between. The CDR3 is 16 residues long. Per the germline V gene, CDR1 is SGHTA and CDR2 is FQGNSA. The whole variable domain, filled in from reference TRBV7-2 and TRBJ1-4, reads GAGVSQSPSNKVTEKGKDVELRCDPISGHTALYWYRQSLGQGLEFLIYFQGNSAPDKSGLPSDRFSAERTGGSVSTLTIQRTQQEDSAVYLCASSLVRGGRSSELFFGSGTQLSVL.

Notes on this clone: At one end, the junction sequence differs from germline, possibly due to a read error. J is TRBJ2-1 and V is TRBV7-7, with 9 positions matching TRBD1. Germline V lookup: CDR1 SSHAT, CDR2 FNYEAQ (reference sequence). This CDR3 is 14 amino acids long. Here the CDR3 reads CASSRQGGIGEQFF. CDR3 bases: TGTGCTAGCAGCCGACAGGGGGGGATTGGTGAGCAGTTCTTC.

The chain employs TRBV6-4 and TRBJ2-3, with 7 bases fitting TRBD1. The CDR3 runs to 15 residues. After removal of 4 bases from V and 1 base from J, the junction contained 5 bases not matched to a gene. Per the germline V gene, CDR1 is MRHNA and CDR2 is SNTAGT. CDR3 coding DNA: TGTGCCAGCAGTGCCGGGACAGCCCGCACAGATACGCAGTATTTT. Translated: CASSAGTARTDTQYF.

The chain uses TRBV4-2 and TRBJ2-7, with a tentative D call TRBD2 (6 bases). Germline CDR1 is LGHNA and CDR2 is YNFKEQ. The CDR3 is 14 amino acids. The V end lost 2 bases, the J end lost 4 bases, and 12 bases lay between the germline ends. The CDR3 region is CASSQTGVVYEQYF. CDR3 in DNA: TGTGCCAGCAGCCAAACGGGAGTGGTATACGAGCAGTACTTC.

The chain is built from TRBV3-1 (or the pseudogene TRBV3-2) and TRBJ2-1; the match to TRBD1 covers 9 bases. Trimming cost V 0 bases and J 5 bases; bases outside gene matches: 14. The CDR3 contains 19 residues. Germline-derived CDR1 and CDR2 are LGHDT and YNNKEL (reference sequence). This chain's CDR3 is CASSQDFGKRTGANNEQFF. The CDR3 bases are TGTGCCAGCAGCCAAGACTTTGGAAAGCGGACAGGGGCAAACAATGAGCAGTTCTTC.

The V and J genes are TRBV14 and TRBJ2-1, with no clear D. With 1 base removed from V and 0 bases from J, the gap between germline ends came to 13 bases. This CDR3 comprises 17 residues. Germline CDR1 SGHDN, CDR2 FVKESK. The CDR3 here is CASSQADPRNSYNEQFF. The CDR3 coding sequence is TGTGCCAGCAGCCAAGCTGACCCTAGAAACTCCTACAATGAGCAGTTCTTC.

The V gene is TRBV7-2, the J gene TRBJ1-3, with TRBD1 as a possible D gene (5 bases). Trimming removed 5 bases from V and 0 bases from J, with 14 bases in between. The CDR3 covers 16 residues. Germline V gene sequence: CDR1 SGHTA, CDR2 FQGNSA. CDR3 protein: CASSPKEGDSGNTIYF. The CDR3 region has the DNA TGTGCCAGCAGCCCTAAGGAAGGGGACTCTGGAAACACCATATATTTT.

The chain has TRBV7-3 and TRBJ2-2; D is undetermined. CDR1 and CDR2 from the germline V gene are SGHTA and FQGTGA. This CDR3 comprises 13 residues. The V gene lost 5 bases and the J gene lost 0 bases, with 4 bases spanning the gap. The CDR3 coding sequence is TGTGCCAGCAGCCTATCGAACACCGGGGAGCTGTTTTTT. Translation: CASSLSNTGELFF.

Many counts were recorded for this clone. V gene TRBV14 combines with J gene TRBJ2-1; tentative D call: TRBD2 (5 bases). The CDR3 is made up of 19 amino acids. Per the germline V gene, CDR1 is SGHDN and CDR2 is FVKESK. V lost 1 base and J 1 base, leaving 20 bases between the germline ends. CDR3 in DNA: TGTGCCAGCAGCCAAGTGTACGGGGTCGGAAGCGGTTCCTACAATGAGCAGTTCTTC. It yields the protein CASSQVYGVGSGSYNEQFF.

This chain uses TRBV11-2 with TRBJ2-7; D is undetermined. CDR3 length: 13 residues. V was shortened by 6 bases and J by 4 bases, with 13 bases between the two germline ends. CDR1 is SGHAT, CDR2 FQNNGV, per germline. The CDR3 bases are TGTGCCAGCAGGATAAGTGGCGGTTACGAGCAGTACTTC. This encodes CASRISGGYEQYF.

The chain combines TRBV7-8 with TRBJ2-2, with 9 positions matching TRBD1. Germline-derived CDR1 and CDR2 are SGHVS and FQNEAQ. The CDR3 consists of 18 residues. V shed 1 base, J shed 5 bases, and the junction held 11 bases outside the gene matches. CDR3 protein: CASSLEVGQGDRTGELFF. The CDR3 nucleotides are TGTGCCAGCAGCTTAGAGGTGGGACAGGGCGATAGGACCGGGGAGCTGTTTTTT.

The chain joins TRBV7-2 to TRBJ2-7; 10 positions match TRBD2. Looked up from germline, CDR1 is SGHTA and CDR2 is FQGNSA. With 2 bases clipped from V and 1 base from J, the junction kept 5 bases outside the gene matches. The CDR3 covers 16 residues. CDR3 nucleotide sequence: TGTGCCAGCAGCTTAATCGGGACTAGCGATTCCTACGAGCAGTACTTC. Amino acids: CASSLIGTSDSYEQYF.